These 29 T cell receptor beta chains share one sample of origin, sequenced in a study of cytomegalovirus exposure and HLA in healthy donors. PCR involved 60 Vbeta and 13 Jbeta primers. Profiled with immunoSEQ multiplex PCR; TCRdb holds only in-frame clones, not every one. The table records over 80,000 clones, about four fifths of them present only once. The sequencing sample was made of PBMCs. All receptors derive from a man in his forties or fifties in good health and CMV-seropositive.

In its sample, this clone was seen once. The chain employs TRBV6-6 and TRBJ2-6; D gene uncertain. Germline loops: CDR1 MNHNY, CDR2 SVGAGI (reference sequence). The CDR3 has 15 residues. V gave up 3 bases and J gave up 0 bases, with 6 bases separating them. The CDR3: CASSYTGSGANVLTF. DNA of the CDR3: TGTGCCAGCAGTTATACCGGCTCTGGGGCCAACGTCCTGACTTTC.

The genes are TRBV7-2 and TRBJ2-7; the D is unclear. The V and J ends lost 0 bases and 2 bases respectively, with 14 bases between them. Germline CDR1 SGHTA, CDR2 FQGNSA. This CDR3 contains 16 residues. The CDR3: CASSLAGLATTYEQYF. For the CDR3, the DNA is TGTGCCAGCAGCTTAGCGGGTTTAGCTACGACCTACGAGCAGTACTTC.

The gene calls are TRBV5-1 and TRBJ2-5; the D gene is possibly TRBD2 (5 bases). The J call is in doubt because the DNA end fits TRBJ2-7 better. This CDR3 has 15 amino acids. Germline V gene data show CDR1 as SGHRS and CDR2 as YFSETQ. The CDR3 reads CASSLEWERPYEQYF. DNA for the CDR3: TGCGCCAGCAGCTTGGAGTGGGAGAGGCCCTACGAGCAGTACTTC.

The rearrangement joins TRBV4-1 to TRBJ2-7; 11 bases align to TRBD1. The ends lost 2 bases at V and 1 base at J; junction bases unmatched: 4. This CDR3 region has 16 residues. CDR1 is MGHRA, CDR2 YSYEKL, per germline. The CDR3 protein is CASSQRGQGVSYEQYF. The CDR3 DNA reads as TGCGCCAGCAGCCAACGGGGACAGGGGGTTTCCTACGAGCAGTACTTC.

V and J are TRBV4-1 and TRBJ1-2; 9 bases line up with TRBD1. From germline, CDR1 is MGHRA and CDR2 YSYEKL. V lost 3 bases, J lost 4 bases, and 6 bases stayed unmatched. The CDR3 totals 15 residues. In DNA form, the CDR3 reads TGCGCCAGCAGCCAGGAAAACAGGGGGCTCTATGGCTACACCTTC. Its protein is CASSQENRGLYGYTF.

V and J are TRBV5-6 and TRBJ1-2, with 7 bases fitting TRBD1. CDR1 and CDR2 from the germline V gene are SGHDT and YYEEEE. The CDR3 is made up of 15 amino acids. J was trimmed by 4 bases and V by 3 bases; bases with no gene match: 9. CDR3 nucleotide sequence: TGTGCCAGCAGCTCTGGGGACAGTCGTATCTATGGCTACACCTTC. Protein product: CASSSGDSRIYGYTF.

This rearrangement joins TRBV7-6 to TRBJ2-1; a weak D match, TRBD1 (6 bases). V lost 2 bases and J lost 2, with 16 bases in between. The germline gives CDR1 SGHVS, CDR2 FNYEAQ. The CDR3 runs 17 residues. The CDR3: CASSLFAGDGTYNEQFF. DNA of the CDR3: TGTGCCAGCAGCTTATTCGCAGGGGACGGAACCTACAATGAGCAGTTCTTC. Together with reference TRBV7-6 and TRBJ2-1, the CDR3 gives the full variable domain: GAGVSQSPRYKVTKRGQDVALRCDPISGHVSLYWYRQALGQGPEFLTYFNYEAQQDKSGLPNDRFSAERPEGSISTLTIQRTEQRDSAMYRCASSLFAGDGTYNEQFFGPGTRLTVL.

The V gene is TRBV5-4, the J gene TRBJ1-1, with 7 positions matching TRBD1. This CDR3 region has 14 residues. Looked up from germline, CDR1 is SGHNT and CDR2 is YYREEE (reference sequence). Trimming removed 2 bases from V and 7 bases from J; junction bases left unmatched: 8. The CDR3 region is CASSFNRGRDEAFF. DNA of the CDR3: TGTGCCAGCAGCTTTAACAGGGGAAGAGATGAAGCTTTCTTT. Looking up the rest from reference TRBV5-4 and TRBJ1-1 gives the full variable domain: ETGVTQSPTHLIKTRGQQVTLRCSSQSGHNTVSWYQQALGQGPQFIFQYYREEENGRGNFPPRFSGLQFPNYSSELNVNALELDDSALYLCASSFNRGRDEAFFGQGTRLTVV.

The gene calls are TRBV7-9 and TRBJ2-1; D is undetermined. Germline CDR1 SEHNR, CDR2 FQNEAQ (reference sequence). The germline V and J ends were trimmed by 5 bases and 5 bases, with 4 bases remaining between them. This CDR3 contains 11 residues. CDR3 sequence: CASSLDNEQFF. The CDR3 DNA is TGTGCCAGCAGCCTCGACAATGAGCAGTTCTTC.

V and J are TRBV10-3 and TRBJ2-5, with D possibly matching TRBD1 (6 bases). The end of the DNA aligns better with TRBJ2-7, so the J call may be wrong. The V gene's germline CDR1 is ENHRY and CDR2 SYGVKD. This CDR3 has 13 amino acids. CDR3 DNA: TGTGCCATCAGTGAGGGACAGTCTTACGAGCAGTACTTC. Its protein is CAISEGQSYEQYF.

This chain uses TRBV28 with TRBJ2-7; 7 bases are shared with TRBD2. The junction had 8 bases not matched to a gene; V was cut back by 7 bases and J by 2 bases. Germline V lookup: CDR1 MDHEN, CDR2 SYDVKM. CDR3 length: 14 amino acids. The CDR3 DNA reads as TGTGCCAGCATTAGACTAGCTTCACCCTACGAGCAGTACTTC. As protein: CASIRLASPYEQYF.

The chain joins TRBV30 to TRBJ1-6, with D uncertain. CDR1 is GTSNPN, CDR2 SVGIG, per germline (reference sequence). The CDR3 covers 13 residues. The CDR3 protein is CAQNIGGGSPLHF. CDR3 in DNA: TGTGCACAGAACATAGGTGGTGGTTCACCCCTCCACTTT.

This chain connects TRBV2 to TRBJ2-7; 7 nucleotides line up with TRBD1. This CDR3 is built from 13 residues. CDR1 is SNHLY, CDR2 FYNNEI, per germline. Losses at the gene ends were 9 bases for V and 0 bases for J; bases not matched to a gene: 5. CDR3 amino acids: CARVGQLSYEQYF. CDR3 DNA: TGTGCCAGGGTGGGACAGCTCTCCTACGAGCAGTACTTC.

This chain links TRBV6-1 with TRBJ1-4; unclear D gene. Deletions cut 2 bases from V and 0 bases from J, with 4 bases between. CDR3 length: 14 amino acids. Germline V gene data show CDR1 as MNHNS and CDR2 as SASEGT. The CDR3 loop is CASSELATNEKLFF. The DNA of the CDR3 is TGTGCCAGCAGTGAACTTGCAACTAATGAAAAACTGTTTTTT.

The rearrangement uses TRBV19 and TRBJ1-1; 7 nucleotides match TRBD1. The CDR3 length is 15 residues. The germline V gene encodes CDR1 LNHDA and CDR2 SQIVND (reference sequence). V was pared by 2 bases and J by 4 bases, with 7 bases of the junction left unmatched. The CDR3 nucleotides are TGTGCCAGTAGTATAAGCTTGGGGACAGTCACTGAAGCTTTCTTT. Protein sequence: CASSISLGTVTEAFF.

The chain carries TRBV2 and TRBJ2-7; 7 positions match TRBD1. The V segment lost 7 bases and the J segment 7 bases; nucleotides outside the gene matches: 10. Germline CDR1 and CDR2: SNHLY and FYNNEI. This CDR3 has 13 residues. The DNA of the CDR3 is TGTGCCAGCAAAGGACAGGTGTTTGGGGAGCAGTACTTC. This encodes CASKGQVFGEQYF.

The rearrangement uses TRBV7-9 and TRBJ1-1, with TRBD1 as a possible D gene (5 bases). Germline-derived CDR1 and CDR2 are SEHNR and FQNEAQ (reference sequence). The V end was cut by 0 bases, the J end by 10 bases, with 15 bases between. The CDR3 contains 14 residues. Written as DNA, the CDR3 is TGTGCCAGCAGCTTAGCGGGGCAGGGTGGGCTAGCTTTCTTT. This gives the protein CASSLAGQGGLAFF.

V gene TRBV14 combines with J gene TRBJ2-2; 7 nucleotides match TRBD1. CDR1 and CDR2 from the germline V gene are SGHDN and FVKESK. CDR3 length equals 16 residues. V was clipped by 0 bases and J by 7 bases; unmatched bases: 8. Here the CDR3 reads CASSQDRGGVDGELFF. Written as DNA, the CDR3 is TGTGCCAGCAGCCAAGACCGAGGGGGCGTGGACGGGGAGCTGTTTTTT.

This clone was counted once. The genes are TRBV2 and TRBJ2-7, with D tentatively TRBD1 (6 bases). Trimming cost V 6 bases and J 1 base, with 7 bases left between them. Germline V CDR1 and CDR2: SNHLY, FYNNEI. This CDR3 has 12 amino acids. CDR3 in amino acids: CASRGQSYEQYF. In nucleotides, the CDR3 is TGTGCCAGCAGAGGACAGTCCTACGAGCAGTACTTC.

The rearrangement uses TRBV10-1 and TRBJ2-3; 8 bases fit TRBD2. CDR1 and CDR2 from the germline V gene are WNHNN and SYGVQD (reference sequence). There are 15 residues in the CDR3. V was clipped by 2 bases and J by 5 bases; unmatched bases: 6. The CDR3 region has the DNA TGCGCCAGCAGTGAGGTAGCGGGGAAGGTAGATACGCAGTATTTT. It is translated as CASSEVAGKVDTQYF.

CDR3 amino acids: CASSPPASQGNEKLFF. CDR3 in DNA: TGTGCCAGCTCACCACCGGCCTCACAGGGTAATGAAAAACTGTTTTTT. The V call is TRBV18, the J call TRBJ1-4, with TRBD1 as a possible D gene (6 bases). V was shortened by 0 bases and J by 4 bases, with 12 bases between the two germline ends. This CDR3 is built from 16 residues. The germline gives CDR1 KGHSH, CDR2 LQKENI.

This sequence joins TRBV30 and TRBJ1-1; no reliable D call. The CDR3 is 12 residues long. Germline loops: CDR1 GTSNPN, CDR2 SVGIG (reference sequence). The V end lost 5 bases, the J end lost 0 bases, and 7 bases lay between the germline ends. The CDR3 reads CAWSRLNTEAFF. DNA for the CDR3: TGTGCCTGGTCCAGGCTGAACACTGAAGCTTTCTTT.

This clone was found a few times. CDR3 sequence (DNA): TGTGCCAGCAGCCAACTAGCGGGAGGCGGAGATACGCAGTATTTT. It codes for CASSQLAGGGDTQYF. V usage is TRBV5-5 and J usage is TRBJ2-3; TRBD2 agrees at 12 bases. The length of the CDR3 is 15 residues. Unmatched junction bases numbered 5, after V lost 4 bases and J lost 5 bases. CDR1 is SGHKS and CDR2 is YYEKEE in the germline V gene (reference sequence).

CDR3 DNA: TGTGCCAGCAGCCCCGGGGAGGGCATTCAGTACTTC. Its translation: CASSPGEGIQYF. This chain joins TRBV2 and TRBJ2-4; 7 bases are a match to TRBD2. CDR1 SNHLY and CDR2 FYNNEI come from the germline V gene. The ends lost 6 bases at V and 9 bases at J; junction bases unmatched: 5. The CDR3 is 12 amino acids.

This clone was recorded only once. This sequence joins TRBV11-1 and TRBJ1-1; D call uncertain. V was pared by 2 bases and J by 0 bases, with 10 bases between. CDR3 length: 15 residues. Per the germline V gene, CDR1 is SGHAT and CDR2 is FQDESV (reference sequence). CDR3 sequence: CASSLSRSVNTEAFF. As DNA, the CDR3 is TGTGCCAGCAGCTTAAGTCGGTCCGTGAACACTGAAGCTTTCTTT.

In regard to this clone: This sample also contains other DNA sequences that code for the same CDR3. The rearrangement links TRBV5-4 to TRBJ1-2, with 7 bases aligning to TRBD1. Trimming removed 4 bases from V and 4 bases from J; junction bases left unmatched: 4. Germline CDR1 SGHNT, CDR2 YYREEE (reference sequence). The CDR3 consists of 13 residues. CDR3 sequence reads: CASSLQGSYGYTF. DNA of the CDR3: TGTGCCAGCAGCCTACAGGGGAGCTATGGCTACACCTTC.

This sequence joins TRBV4-1 and TRBJ1-2; perhaps TRBD1 as D (6 bases). Per germline, CDR1 MGHRA and CDR2 YSYEKL. The CDR3 has 13 residues. The germline V and J ends were trimmed by 0 bases and 8 bases, with 10 bases remaining between them. In DNA, the CDR3 is TGCGCCAGCAGCCAAGATGGGGGCTACGGCTACACCTTC. Its protein product is CASSQDGGYGYTF.

The chain employs TRBV6-6 and TRBJ1-5, with 8 bases lining up with TRBD1. The CDR3 sequence is 16 residues long. J gave up 4 bases and V 8 bases, and 13 bases lay outside the gene matches. From germline, CDR1 is MNHNY and CDR2 SVGAGI (reference sequence). The CDR3 loop is CASLPQGASDNQPQHF. In nucleotides, the CDR3 is TGTGCCAGCCTACCTCAGGGGGCCTCTGATAATCAGCCCCAGCATTTT.

This chain links TRBV10-1 with TRBJ2-7; D might be TRBD2 (6 bases). The CDR3 covers 12 residues. Trimming pared 3 bases from V and 8 bases from J, leaving 11 bases between. Germline CDR1 is WNHNN and CDR2 is SYGVQD (reference sequence). CDR3 loop: CASSDRRGQQYF. The DNA for the CDR3 is TGCGCCAGCAGTGATAGGAGGGGACAGCAGTACTTC.